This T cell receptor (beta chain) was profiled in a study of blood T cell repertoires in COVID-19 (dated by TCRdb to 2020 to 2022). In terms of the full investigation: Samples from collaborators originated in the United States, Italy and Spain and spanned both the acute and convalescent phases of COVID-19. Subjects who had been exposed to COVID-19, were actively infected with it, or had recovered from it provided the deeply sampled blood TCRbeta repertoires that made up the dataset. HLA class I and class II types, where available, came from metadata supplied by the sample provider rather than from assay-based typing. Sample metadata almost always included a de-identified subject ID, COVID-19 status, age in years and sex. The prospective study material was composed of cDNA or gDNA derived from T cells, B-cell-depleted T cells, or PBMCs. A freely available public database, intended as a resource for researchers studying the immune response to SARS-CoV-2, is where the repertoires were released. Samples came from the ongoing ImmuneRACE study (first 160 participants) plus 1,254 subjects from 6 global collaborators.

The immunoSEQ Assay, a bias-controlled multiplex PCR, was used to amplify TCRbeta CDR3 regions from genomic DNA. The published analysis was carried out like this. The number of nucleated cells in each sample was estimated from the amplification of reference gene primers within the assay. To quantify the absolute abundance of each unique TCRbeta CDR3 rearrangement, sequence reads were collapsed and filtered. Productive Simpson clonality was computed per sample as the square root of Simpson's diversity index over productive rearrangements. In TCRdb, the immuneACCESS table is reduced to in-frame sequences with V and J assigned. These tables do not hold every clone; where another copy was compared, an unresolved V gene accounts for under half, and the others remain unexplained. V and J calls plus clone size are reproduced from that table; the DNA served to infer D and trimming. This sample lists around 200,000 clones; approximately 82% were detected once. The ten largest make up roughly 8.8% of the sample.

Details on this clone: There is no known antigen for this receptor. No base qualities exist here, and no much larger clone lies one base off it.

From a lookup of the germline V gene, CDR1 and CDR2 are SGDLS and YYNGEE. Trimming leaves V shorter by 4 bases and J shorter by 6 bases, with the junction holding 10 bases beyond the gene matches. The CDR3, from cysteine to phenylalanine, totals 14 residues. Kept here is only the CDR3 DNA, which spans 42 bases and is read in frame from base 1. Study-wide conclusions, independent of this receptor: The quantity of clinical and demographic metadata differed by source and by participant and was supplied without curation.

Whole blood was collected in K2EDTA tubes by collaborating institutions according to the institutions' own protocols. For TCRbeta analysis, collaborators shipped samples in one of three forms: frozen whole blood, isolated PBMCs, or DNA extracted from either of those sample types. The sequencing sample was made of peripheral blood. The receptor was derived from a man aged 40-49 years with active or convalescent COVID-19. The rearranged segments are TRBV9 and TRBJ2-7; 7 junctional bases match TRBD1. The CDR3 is CASSKEGAIGEQYF. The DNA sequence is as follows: TGTGCCAGCAGCAAAGAGGGGGCTATAGGCGAGCAGTACTTC.